These 15 T cell receptor beta chains came from one sample sequenced in a study of Graves' ophthalmopathy and Graves' hyperthyroidism. From RNA, the CDR3 regions of TCR beta chains were amplified and sequenced. Amplification began with first-round RT-PCR using HTBI primers, then second-round multiplex PCR was performed. TCRdb passed the multiplex PCR reads through MiXCR, listing each CDR3 protein once. The sample records 400,000 to 450,000 distinct CDR3 sequences, roughly 21% being singletons. Sequenced: peripheral blood. These receptors all come from a young woman with stable Graves' hyperthyroidism.

This clonotype occurred many times. The genes are TRBV28 and TRBJ2-7; 9 bases fit TRBD1. J lost 3 bases, V lost 10 bases, and 7 bases had no gene match. CDR1 and CDR2 (germline): MDHEN, SYDVKM. The CDR3 covers 13 residues. The CDR3 sequence: CATWTGDNYEQYF. The DNA of the CDR3 is TGTGCCACCTGGACAGGGGACAACTACGAGCAGTACTTC.

This clonotype was detected only a few times. V gene TRBV4-3 combines with J gene TRBJ2-3, with TRBD1 matching 9 bases. Unmatched junction bases numbered 7, after V lost 6 bases and J lost 3 bases. The CDR3 is made up of 15 amino acids. Looked up from germline, CDR1 is LGHNA and CDR2 is YSLEER. The CDR3 protein is CASSPDRGGTDTQYF. The CDR3 DNA is TGCGCCAGCAGTCCAGACAGGGGGGGGACAGATACGCAGTATTTT.

To note about this clonotype: One base away lies a much larger clone, so this may be a sequencing read error. The J gene is TRBJ1-2, the V gene TRBV28; D unclear. V was shortened by 8 bases and J by 5 bases, with 15 bases between the two germline ends. From germline, CDR1 is MDHEN and CDR2 SYDVKM. This CDR3 is 13 amino acids long. CDR3 residues: CASCPDRTYGYTF. CDR3 nucleotide sequence: TGTGCCAGCTGTCCCGACCGGACGTATGGCTACACCTTC.

The gene calls are TRBV12-3 or TRBV12-4 and TRBJ1-5, with 7 bases matching TRBD1. Trimming removed 5 bases from V and 0 bases from J; junction bases left unmatched: 10. The CDR3 sequence is 17 residues long. The CDR3, as DNA: TGTGCCAGCAGTAAACGACAGGGAGCGTATAGCAATCAGCCCCAGCATTTT. It encodes CASSKRQGAYSNQPQHF.

This clonotype was counted many times. The rearrangement links TRBV28 to TRBJ1-1; 11 positions agree with TRBD1. The J segment lost 5 bases and the V segment lost 1 base, leaving 9 bases of the junction unmatched. Looked up from germline, CDR1 is MDHEN and CDR2 is SYDVKM. The length of the CDR3 is 17 residues. CDR3 bases: TGTGCCAGCAGTTTATATAGGACAGGGGGCGCCCATACTGAAGCTTTCTTT. Translated, it gives CASSLYRTGGAHTEAFF. Drawing the rest from reference TRBV28 and TRBJ1-1, the complete variable domain is DVKVTQSSRYLVKRTGEKVFLECVQDMDHENMFWYRQDPGLGLRLIYFSYDVKMKEKGDIPEGYSVSREKKERFSLILESASTNQTSMYLCASSLYRTGGAHTEAFFGQGTRLTVV.

There are many counts of this clonotype. The chain carries TRBV12-3 or TRBV12-4 and TRBJ1-5, with TRBD1 identical over 9 bases. The CDR3 is 14 amino acids. V trimming: 5 bases; J trimming: 2 bases; junction bases outside the gene matches: 1. Here the CDR3 DNA reads TGTGCCAGCAGTAGGACAGGGGGCAATCAGCCCCAGCATTTT. Amino acids: CASSRTGGNQPQHF.

As for this clonotype: A much more abundant neighbour one base away suggests this may be a read error. This rearrangement joins TRBV20-1 to TRBJ2-5; tentative D call: TRBD2 (5 bases). Trimming removed 3 bases from V and 4 bases from J, with 6 bases in between. Per the germline V gene, CDR1 is DFQATT and CDR2 is SNEGSKA (reference sequence). The CDR3 is 11 amino acids. As DNA, the CDR3 is TGCAGTGCTAGTACTAGAGAGACCCAGTACTTC. Amino acids: CSASTRETQYF.

This clonotype was seen repeatedly, ten times or more. This chain uses TRBV28 with TRBJ2-7, with 8 bases fitting TRBD2. CDR3 length: 13 residues. J gave up 5 bases and V 7 bases, and 7 bases lay outside the gene matches. Germline-derived CDR1 and CDR2 are MDHEN and SYDVKM. The CDR3 sequence: CASTLAAPDEQYF. For the CDR3, the DNA is TGTGCCAGCACACTAGCGGCACCGGACGAGCAGTACTTC.

This clonotype was recorded many times. The V call is TRBV6-2 or TRBV6-3, the J call TRBJ1-6; TRBD1 aligns across 7 bases. This CDR3 has 14 residues. CDR1 is MNHEY, CDR2 SVGEGT, per germline. V gave up 7 bases and J gave up 4 bases; unmatched junction bases: 4. Written as DNA, the CDR3 is TGTGCCAGCAACCCGGGACAGTATAATTCACCCCTCCACTTT. This encodes CASNPGQYNSPLHF.

The chain combines TRBV11-2 with TRBJ1-5; TRBD1 matches at 7 bases. Germline V gene data show CDR1 as SGHAT and CDR2 as FQNNGV. The CDR3 is 18 amino acids. The junction had 17 bases not matched to a gene; V was cut back by 5 bases and J by 4 bases. CDR3: CASSIGSYRGKVNQPQHF. The CDR3 DNA reads as TGTGCCAGCAGCATAGGGAGTTACAGGGGAAAAGTAAATCAGCCCCAGCATTTT.

This clonotype was observed many times. V usage is TRBV20-1 and J usage is TRBJ2-5; a possible D gene is TRBD2 (6 bases). Germline V gives CDR1 DFQATT, CDR2 SNEGSKA (reference sequence). The CDR3 is 14 residues long. V lost 4 bases to trimming and J lost 6 bases, with 18 bases between them. CDR3 region: CSATGVATTKTQYF. In DNA form, the CDR3 reads TGCAGTGCTACGGGAGTAGCGACAACTAAGACCCAGTACTTC.

In its sample, this clonotype was seen many times. The genes are TRBV12-3 or TRBV12-4 and TRBJ2-7; 8 nucleotides align to TRBD1. This CDR3 comprises 13 residues. With V trimmed by 2 bases and J by 4 bases, 1 base remained unmatched. The chain's CDR3 is CASSLQGAYEQYF. DNA of the CDR3: TGTGCCAGCAGTTTACAGGGGGCGTACGAGCAGTACTTC.

The sample holds many counts of this clonotype. The chain combines TRBV6-2 or TRBV6-3 with TRBJ2-7; D remains ambiguous. The CDR3 spans 12 residues. Between the trimmed V and J ends, which lost 2 bases and 7 bases, there was a span of 9 bases. In germline, CDR1 is MNHEY, CDR2 SVGEGT. This chain's CDR3 is CASSYPITEQYF. The CDR3 DNA reads TGTGCCAGCAGTTACCCTATAACTGAGCAGTACTTC.

This clonotype came up many times. This clone may be a read error of a much larger clone one base away. The gene calls are TRBV10-3 and TRBJ1-1, with D possibly matching TRBD1 (5 bases). Per the germline V gene, CDR1 is ENHRY and CDR2 is SYGVKD. V lost 3 bases, J lost 0 bases, and 14 bases lay in between. The CDR3 runs 16 residues. The DNA for the CDR3 is TGTGCCATCAGTGAAGGTGGAGGACAATTGAACACTGAAGCTTTCTTT. Its translation: CAISEGGGQLNTEAFF.

V usage is TRBV28 and J usage is TRBJ1-5, with D hard to call. Germline V gene sequence: CDR1 MDHEN, CDR2 SYDVKM. The CDR3 runs 16 residues. V gave up 2 bases and J gave up 4 bases, with 15 bases separating them. CDR3 sequence (DNA): TGTGCCAGCAGTTTACTGTCGGCAGGCTCGAATCAGCCCCAGCATTTT. Translation gives CASSLLSAGSNQPQHF.